This is a list of T cell receptor beta chains from one sample in a study of blood T cell repertoires in COVID-19. Assay: immunoSEQ multiplex PCR; the TCRdb copy retains only in-frame clones and omits some. This table holds around 260,000 clones, 75% to 95% found once. Source material: peripheral blood. These receptors came from a person aged 18 to 30 with COVID-19, enrolled during active disease. CDR3s include the opening cysteine and the closing phenylalanine or tryptophan. A D gene is named only where the DNA matches it firmly. Expanded clones are given a class, and other clones once, few, many or no size at all.

cdr3_nt: TGTGCCAGCAGGAGGTTCGGATTGCTCGCCAGTAATCAGCCCCAGCATTTT
cdr3_aa: CASRRFGLLASNQPQHF
clone_size: few
d_call: -
j_call: TRBJ1-5
v_call: TRBV2

cdr3_nt: TGTGCCAGCAGGGGAGTACCAAACACCGGGGAGCTGTTTTTT
cdr3_aa: CASRGVPNTGELFF
clone_size: -
d_call: -
j_call: TRBJ2-2
v_call: TRBV6-5

cdr3_nt: TGTGCCAGCAGTCCCCGGACTAGCGCCTACGAGCAGTACTTC
cdr3_aa: CASSPRTSAYEQYF
clone_size: -
d_call: TRBD2
j_call: TRBJ2-7
v_call: TRBV6-5

cdr3_nt: TGTGCCACCAGTGATTTCAAGCTCGGAGGTGAAAAACTGTTTTTT
cdr3_aa: CATSDFKLGGEKLFF
clone_size: -
d_call: -
j_call: TRBJ1-4
v_call: TRBV24-1

cdr3_nt: TGTGCCAGCGGCCCAATCGACGGGACATTTTACTACGAGCAGTACTTC
cdr3_aa: CASGPIDGTFYYEQYF
clone_size: -
d_call: -
j_call: TRBJ2-7
v_call: TRBV27

cdr3_nt: TGTGCCAGCAGCCAAAGCGGGAGGGCCCATGAGCAGTTCTTC
cdr3_aa: CASSQSGRAHEQFF
clone_size: -
d_call: TRBD2
j_call: TRBJ2-1
v_call: TRBV3-1/TRBV3-2

cdr3_nt: TGTGCCAGGTCGAACTGGCAGCCCCAGCATTTT
cdr3_aa: CARSNWQPQHF
clone_size: -
d_call: -
j_call: TRBJ1-5
v_call: TRBV6-5

cdr3_nt: TGTGCCAGCAGCTTGGTTTCTAATTCGGATACGCAGTATTTT
cdr3_aa: CASSLVSNSDTQYF
clone_size: -
d_call: -
j_call: TRBJ2-3
v_call: TRBV5-5

cdr3_nt: TGTGCCAGCAGCCCTCCGCGGGGCTCCCTGGCTAATGAAAAACTGTTTTTT
cdr3_aa: CASSPPRGSLANEKLFF
clone_size: -
d_call: -
j_call: TRBJ1-4
v_call: TRBV7-9

cdr3_nt: TGTGCCAGCAGCCTTCTCTCTAGCGTGGCCGGGGAGCTGTTTTTT
cdr3_aa: CASSLLSSVAGELFF
clone_size: -
d_call: -
j_call: TRBJ2-2
v_call: TRBV3-1/TRBV3-2

cdr3_nt: TGTGCCAGCAGTTACGAGGCTTATCAGCCCCAGCATTTT
cdr3_aa: CASSYEAYQPQHF
clone_size: -
d_call: -
j_call: TRBJ1-5
v_call: TRBV6-5

cdr3_nt: TGTGCCAGCAGTTACTCTATAGATACGCAGTATTTT
cdr3_aa: CASSYSIDTQYF
clone_size: -
d_call: -
j_call: TRBJ2-3
v_call: TRBV6-2/TRBV6-3

cdr3_nt: TGTGCCAGCAGCTCGAAGACAGGGGCGTACGAGCAGTACTTC
cdr3_aa: CASSSKTGAYEQYF
clone_size: -
d_call: TRBD1
j_call: TRBJ2-7
v_call: TRBV5-4

cdr3_nt: TGTGCCAGCAGTTTATTTCCCCAGGGTATACCCGGGGAGCTGTTTTTT
cdr3_aa: CASSLFPQGIPGELFF
clone_size: -
d_call: -
j_call: TRBJ2-2
v_call: TRBV28

cdr3_nt: TGCAGTGCTAGTACGGAGGATACGCAGTATTTT
cdr3_aa: CSASTEDTQYF
clone_size: -
d_call: -
j_call: TRBJ2-3
v_call: TRBV20-1

cdr3_nt: TGCGCCAGCAGCGAGGGACTAGCGGGGGGAAGGCCCCAGTACTTC
cdr3_aa: CASSEGLAGGRPQYF
clone_size: -
d_call: TRBD2
j_call: TRBJ2-5
v_call: TRBV4-1

cdr3_nt: TGCAGCGCCCGAACGGGGGGCGCGGGTGGCTACACCTTC
cdr3_aa: CSARTGGAGGYTF
clone_size: -
d_call: -
j_call: TRBJ1-2
v_call: TRBV29-1

cdr3_nt: TGTGCCAGTAGTATAGGCTATTGGGGAGCAGGGGAGAGTGAGCAGTTCTTC
cdr3_aa: CASSIGYWGAGESEQFF
clone_size: few
d_call: -
j_call: TRBJ2-1
v_call: TRBV19

cdr3_nt: TGTGCCAGCAGTAACAGCCCGGATGGCTACACCTTC
cdr3_aa: CASSNSPDGYTF
clone_size: -
d_call: -
j_call: TRBJ1-2
v_call: TRBV27

cdr3_nt: TGTGCCAGCAGCGCGGAGGACTCCCTTGGGAATGAGCAGTTCTTC
cdr3_aa: CASSAEDSLGNEQFF
clone_size: -
d_call: -
j_call: TRBJ2-1
v_call: TRBV9

cdr3_nt: TGTGCCAGCAGCCCCAGTTGGAGGGGAGGGACCGGGGAGCTGTTTTTT
cdr3_aa: CASSPSWRGGTGELFF
clone_size: -
d_call: TRBD2
j_call: TRBJ2-2
v_call: TRBV9

cdr3_nt: TGTGCCAGCAGCCAAGACATCGGCGGAGCGCTAGGCTATGGCTACACCTTC
cdr3_aa: CASSQDIGGALGYGYTF
clone_size: few
d_call: -
j_call: TRBJ1-2
v_call: TRBV14

cdr3_nt: TGTGCCAGCAGTCCCTGGACAGGGTGGGACACTGAAGCTTTCTTT
cdr3_aa: CASSPWTGWDTEAFF
clone_size: -
d_call: TRBD1
j_call: TRBJ1-1
v_call: TRBV6-5

cdr3_nt: TGTGCCAGCAGTGACTTGACTAGCGGAGGTTGGGATACGCAGTATTTT
cdr3_aa: CASSDLTSGGWDTQYF
clone_size: -
d_call: TRBD2
j_call: TRBJ2-3
v_call: TRBV2

cdr3_nt: TGTGCCAGTAGTACATTGGTGACAGGGGGCGACACTGAAGCTTTCTTT
cdr3_aa: CASSTLVTGGDTEAFF
clone_size: -
d_call: TRBD1
j_call: TRBJ1-1
v_call: TRBV19

cdr3_nt: TGTGCCAGTAGAGACCTTGGGTCGTCCGCGGTAGCCCAGTACTTC
cdr3_aa: CASRDLGSSAVAQYF
clone_size: -
d_call: -
j_call: TRBJ2-5
v_call: TRBV19

cdr3_nt: TGCGCCAGCAGCCTTGGACAGCGAACGGAGGGCTACACCTTC
cdr3_aa: CASSLGQRTEGYTF
clone_size: -
d_call: -
j_call: TRBJ1-2
v_call: TRBV4-3

cdr3_nt: TGTGCCAGCAGCATAATAGGGGTCTCTGGAAACACCATATATTTT
cdr3_aa: CASSIIGVSGNTIYF
clone_size: once
d_call: -
j_call: TRBJ1-3
v_call: TRBV7-2

cdr3_nt: TGTGCCAGCAGCCCTCGAAGAGAGCGTCGCGCTTTCTTT
cdr3_aa: CASSPRRERRAFF
clone_size: -
d_call: -
j_call: TRBJ1-1
v_call: TRBV21-1

cdr3_nt: TGCGCCAGCAGCCCCAAGGACAGTCAATGGGAGACCCAGTACTTC
cdr3_aa: CASSPKDSQWETQYF
clone_size: -
d_call: -
j_call: TRBJ2-5
v_call: TRBV4-1

cdr3_nt: TGTGCCAGCAGCATCCTAGCGGGAGGGCTGCAAGAGACCCAGTACTTC
cdr3_aa: CASSILAGGLQETQYF
clone_size: -
d_call: -
j_call: TRBJ2-5
v_call: TRBV12-1

cdr3_nt: TGTGCCAGCAGTGCGACAGGGATGAACACTGAAGCTTTCTTT
cdr3_aa: CASSATGMNTEAFF
clone_size: -
d_call: TRBD1
j_call: TRBJ1-1
v_call: TRBV2

cdr3_nt: TGCGCCAGCAGCCATTACACAGGGTCTGGGGCCAACGTCCTGACTTTC
cdr3_aa: CASSHYTGSGANVLTF
clone_size: -
d_call: -
j_call: TRBJ2-6
v_call: TRBV4-3

cdr3_nt: TGTGCCAGCAGTGGAGACGTTGGACTAGCGGGAGTGCGATACAATGAGCAGTTCTTC
cdr3_aa: CASSGDVGLAGVRYNEQFF
clone_size: -
d_call: TRBD2
j_call: TRBJ2-1
v_call: TRBV6-1

cdr3_nt: TGTGCCAGCAGTGAAGAAGGGACAGGGTTTGGCTACACCTTC
cdr3_aa: CASSEEGTGFGYTF
clone_size: -
d_call: TRBD1
j_call: TRBJ1-2
v_call: TRBV6-1

cdr3_nt: TGTGCCAGCAGCGACATTGACACTTCGAGCTCCTACAATGAGCAGTTCTTC
cdr3_aa: CASSDIDTSSSYNEQFF
clone_size: -
d_call: -
j_call: TRBJ2-1
v_call: TRBV7-8

cdr3_nt: TGCAGCGTTGAAGATCTGGGGACAGGGCATAACTATGGCTACACCTTC
cdr3_aa: CSVEDLGTGHNYGYTF
clone_size: few
d_call: TRBD1
j_call: TRBJ1-2
v_call: TRBV29-1

cdr3_nt: TGTGCCAGCAGTGAAGTGGGCGGCTACACCTTC
cdr3_aa: CASSEVGGYTF
clone_size: -
d_call: -
j_call: TRBJ1-2
v_call: TRBV6-1

cdr3_nt: TGTGCCAGCAGCTTAGTAGGAAGGGGGCGGGACTACAATGAGCAGTTCTTC
cdr3_aa: CASSLVGRGRDYNEQFF
clone_size: -
d_call: -
j_call: TRBJ2-1
v_call: TRBV7-9

cdr3_nt: TGTGCCATCAGTGGCATCGGGAGGGCCCTCTCCTACGAGCAGTACTTC
cdr3_aa: CAISGIGRALSYEQYF
clone_size: -
d_call: TRBD2
j_call: TRBJ2-7
v_call: TRBV10-3

cdr3_nt: TGTGCCAGCAGCCCCGAGACTAGCGGGAGTTTGTACGAGCAGTACTTC
cdr3_aa: CASSPETSGSLYEQYF
clone_size: -
d_call: TRBD2
j_call: TRBJ2-7
v_call: TRBV27

cdr3_nt: TGTGCCAGCAGCCTAGCGGGAGGGCCTCCAGATACGCAGTATTTT
cdr3_aa: CASSLAGGPPDTQYF
clone_size: -
d_call: TRBD2
j_call: TRBJ2-3
v_call: TRBV11-2